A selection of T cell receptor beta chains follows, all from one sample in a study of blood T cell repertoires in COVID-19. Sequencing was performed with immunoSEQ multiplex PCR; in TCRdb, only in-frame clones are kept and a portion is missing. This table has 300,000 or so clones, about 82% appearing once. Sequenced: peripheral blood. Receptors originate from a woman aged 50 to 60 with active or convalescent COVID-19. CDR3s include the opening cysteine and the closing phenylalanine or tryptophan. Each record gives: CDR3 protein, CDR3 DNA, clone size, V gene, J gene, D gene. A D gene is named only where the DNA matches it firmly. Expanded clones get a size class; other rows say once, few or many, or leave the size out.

cdr3_aa: CASSSGGGGTEAFF; cdr3_nt: TGTGCCAGCAGCTCGGGTGGCGGGGGAACTGAAGCTTTCTTT; clone_size: few; v_call: TRBV3-1/TRBV3-2; j_call: TRBJ1-1; d_call: .
cdr3_aa: CASSIGHSSNQPQHF; cdr3_nt: TGTGCCAGTAGTATTGGGCATTCTAGCAATCAGCCCCAGCATTTT; clone_size: .; v_call: TRBV19; j_call: TRBJ1-5; d_call: .
cdr3_aa: CASSVTGGEKLFF; cdr3_nt: TGTGCCAGCAGCGTTACAGGGGGGGAAAAACTGTTTTTT; clone_size: .; v_call: TRBV7-9; j_call: TRBJ1-4; d_call: TRBD1
cdr3_aa: CASSLAPGQGTQPQHF; cdr3_nt: TGTGCCAGCAGTTTAGCTCCGGGACAGGGGACTCAGCCCCAGCATTTT; clone_size: .; v_call: TRBV27; j_call: TRBJ1-5; d_call: TRBD1
cdr3_aa: CASSVGTSGRRVGFEQFF; cdr3_nt: TGTGCCAGCAGCGTCGGGACTAGCGGGAGAAGGGTAGGGTTTGAGCAGTTCTTC; clone_size: .; v_call: TRBV9; j_call: TRBJ2-1; d_call: TRBD2
cdr3_aa: CASSLTGTSRYNEQFF; cdr3_nt: TGTGCCAGCAGCTTAACCGGGACTAGCCGGTACAATGAGCAGTTCTTC; clone_size: once; v_call: TRBV7-2; j_call: TRBJ2-1; d_call: TRBD2
cdr3_aa: CASSRTENTGELFF; cdr3_nt: TGTGCCAGCAGCAGGACAGAGAACACCGGGGAGCTGTTTTTT; clone_size: .; v_call: TRBV11-3; j_call: TRBJ2-2; d_call: .
cdr3_aa: CASSLIGTGGGYTF; cdr3_nt: TGTGCCAGCAGCTTAATAGGGACAGGGGGAGGCTACACCTTC; clone_size: .; v_call: TRBV7-3; j_call: TRBJ1-2; d_call: TRBD1
cdr3_aa: CASSVAGQGLSGNTIYF; cdr3_nt: TGTGCCAGCAGCGTAGCCGGACAGGGTCTCTCAGGAAACACCATATATTTT; clone_size: .; v_call: TRBV9; j_call: TRBJ1-3; d_call: TRBD1
cdr3_aa: CASSPVAGSGNNEQFF; cdr3_nt: TGTGCCAGCAGCCCTGTAGCGGGAAGCGGGAACAATGAGCAGTTCTTC; clone_size: .; v_call: TRBV5-4; j_call: TRBJ2-1; d_call: TRBD2
cdr3_aa: CASSPGTSGRGETQYF; cdr3_nt: TGTGCCAGCAGCCCTGGGACTAGCGGGAGGGGGGAGACCCAGTACTTC; clone_size: .; v_call: TRBV3-1/TRBV3-2; j_call: TRBJ2-5; d_call: TRBD2
cdr3_aa: CASSLGLANYYNEQFF; cdr3_nt: TGTGCCAGCAGCTTGGGACTAGCGAACTACTACAATGAGCAGTTCTTC; clone_size: .; v_call: TRBV7-9; j_call: TRBJ2-1; d_call: TRBD2
cdr3_aa: CASSRDGGSSYNEQFF; cdr3_nt: TGTGCCAGCAGCCGTGATGGCGGGAGCTCCTACAATGAGCAGTTCTTC; clone_size: .; v_call: TRBV7-2; j_call: TRBJ2-1; d_call: TRBD2
cdr3_aa: CASRESGGPNF; cdr3_nt: TGTGCCAGCAGAGAATCAGGGGGTCCCAATTTT; clone_size: .; v_call: TRBV2; j_call: TRBJ1-4; d_call: TRBD1
cdr3_aa: CASSPGLAGGRTGELFF; cdr3_nt: TGTGCCAGCAGCCCGGGACTAGCGGGAGGGCGCACCGGGGAGCTGTTTTTT; clone_size: .; v_call: TRBV9; j_call: TRBJ2-2; d_call: TRBD2
cdr3_aa: CASTHAVGQGAIFYGYTF; cdr3_nt: TGTGCCAGTACTCACGCCGTGGGACAGGGGGCGATTTTCTATGGCTACACCTTC; clone_size: .; v_call: TRBV19; j_call: TRBJ1-2; d_call: TRBD1
cdr3_aa: CASSPRQEGDTQYF; cdr3_nt: TGTGCCAGCAGCCCGAGACAGGAAGGAGATACGCAGTATTTT; clone_size: .; v_call: TRBV7-8; j_call: TRBJ2-3; d_call: .
cdr3_aa: CASSLEAGRFDEQYF; cdr3_nt: TGCGCCAGCAGCTTAGAAGCGGGAAGGTTTGACGAGCAGTACTTC; clone_size: .; v_call: TRBV5-1; j_call: TRBJ2-7; d_call: TRBD2
cdr3_aa: CATSRDLGGDGDEQFF; cdr3_nt: TGTGCCACCAGCAGAGATCTTGGGGGCGATGGCGATGAGCAGTTCTTC; clone_size: .; v_call: TRBV15; j_call: TRBJ2-1; d_call: .
cdr3_aa: CASSVGGSSYFDGYGYTF; cdr3_nt: TGTGCCAGCAGCGTAGGCGGCTCGTCTTACTTCGACGGGTATGGCTACACCTTC; clone_size: once; v_call: TRBV9; j_call: TRBJ1-2; d_call: .
cdr3_aa: CASSKAGANYGYTF; cdr3_nt: TGTGCCAGCAGCAAAGCGGGAGCTAACTATGGCTACACCTTC; clone_size: few; v_call: TRBV21-1; j_call: TRBJ1-2; d_call: .
cdr3_aa: CASRLQGEETQYF; cdr3_nt: TGTGCCAGCAGGTTACAGGGTGAGGAGACCCAGTACTTC; clone_size: .; v_call: TRBV27; j_call: TRBJ2-5; d_call: .
cdr3_aa: CASSQVGRGIKNIQYF; cdr3_nt: TGCGCCAGCAGCCAAGTGGGCAGGGGAATCAAAAACATTCAGTACTTC; clone_size: .; v_call: TRBV4-1; j_call: TRBJ2-4; d_call: .
cdr3_aa: CASSQGRVDGYTF; cdr3_nt: TGTGCCAGCAGCCAAGGCAGGGTGGATGGCTACACCTTC; clone_size: few; v_call: TRBV4-2; j_call: TRBJ1-2; d_call: .
cdr3_aa: CSVRTGNGYTF; cdr3_nt: TGCAGCGTTAGGACAGGGAACGGCTACACCTTC; clone_size: .; v_call: TRBV29-1; j_call: TRBJ1-2; d_call: TRBD1
cdr3_aa: CASSPWGTTQETQYF; cdr3_nt: TGTGCCAGCAGCCCCTGGGGGACTACCCAAGAGACCCAGTACTTC; clone_size: .; v_call: TRBV3-1/TRBV3-2; j_call: TRBJ2-5; d_call: TRBD2
cdr3_aa: CATRRMTEQETQYF; cdr3_nt: TGTGCCACTCGAAGGATGACAGAACAAGAGACCCAGTACTTC; clone_size: .; v_call: TRBV28; j_call: TRBJ2-5; d_call: .
cdr3_aa: CASSLWTSGNTGELFF; cdr3_nt: TGTGCCAGCAGCCTATGGACTAGCGGAAACACCGGGGAGCTGTTTTTT; clone_size: once; v_call: TRBV11-3; j_call: TRBJ2-2; d_call: TRBD2
cdr3_aa: CASRPFGLAGGWSTDTQYF; cdr3_nt: TGTGCCAGCAGGCCCTTCGGCCTAGCGGGAGGGTGGAGCACAGATACGCAGTATTTT; clone_size: .; v_call: TRBV7-9; j_call: TRBJ2-3; d_call: TRBD2
cdr3_aa: CASSLVQGGTQYF; cdr3_nt: TGTGCCAGCAGCTTAGTCCAGGGGGGGACCCAGTACTTC; clone_size: .; v_call: TRBV7-9; j_call: TRBJ2-5; d_call: .
cdr3_aa: CAQRIASSTDYNEQFF; cdr3_nt: TGTGCCCAGAGGATAGCGTCCTCCACAGACTACAATGAGCAGTTCTTC; clone_size: .; v_call: TRBV5-6; j_call: TRBJ2-1; d_call: .
cdr3_aa: CASRREDRSYNSPLHF; cdr3_nt: TGTGCCAGTCGGAGGGAGGATCGGTCCTATAATTCACCCCTCCACTTT; clone_size: .; v_call: TRBV19; j_call: TRBJ1-6; d_call: .
cdr3_aa: CASSQGETSGSQTQYF; cdr3_nt: TGTGCCAGCAGCCAAGGAGAGACTAGCGGGAGTCAGACCCAGTACTTC; clone_size: .; v_call: TRBV4-2; j_call: TRBJ2-5; d_call: TRBD2
cdr3_aa: CASSLAGGLYGYTF; cdr3_nt: TGTGCCAGCAGCTTGGCAGGGGGGTTGTATGGCTACACCTTC; clone_size: .; v_call: TRBV7-9; j_call: TRBJ1-2; d_call: TRBD1
cdr3_aa: CASGLRGGETQYF; cdr3_nt: TGTGCTAGTGGTCTGAGGGGGGGAGAGACCCAGTACTTC; clone_size: .; v_call: TRBV12-5; j_call: TRBJ2-5; d_call: .
cdr3_aa: CASSRRTGGVETQYF; cdr3_nt: TGTGCCAGTAGTAGGAGGACAGGGGGTGTAGAGACCCAGTACTTC; clone_size: .; v_call: TRBV19; j_call: TRBJ2-5; d_call: TRBD1
cdr3_aa: CAISRGNYGYTF; cdr3_nt: TGTGCCATCTCTAGGGGGAACTATGGCTACACCTTC; clone_size: .; v_call: TRBV12-3/TRBV12-4; j_call: TRBJ1-2; d_call: .
cdr3_aa: CASRNLAGGAFTQETQYF; cdr3_nt: TGTGCCAGCAGAAACCTAGCGGGAGGGGCATTTACGCAAGAGACCCAGTACTTC; clone_size: .; v_call: TRBV27; j_call: TRBJ2-5; d_call: TRBD2
cdr3_aa: CASRLGRASLNEQFF; cdr3_nt: TGTGCCAGCAGACTCGGGAGGGCATCGTTAAATGAGCAGTTCTTC; clone_size: .; v_call: TRBV5-5; j_call: TRBJ2-1; d_call: TRBD2
cdr3_aa: CAASSGRGFGDTQYF; cdr3_nt: TGTGCCGCCTCTAGCGGGAGGGGATTTGGAGATACGCAGTATTTT; clone_size: few; v_call: TRBV10-3; j_call: TRBJ2-3; d_call: TRBD2
cdr3_aa: CASSARPGHRSYGYTF; cdr3_nt: TGTGCCAGCAGCGCCCGACCGGGACACCGATCTTATGGCTACACCTTC; clone_size: .; v_call: TRBV5-5; j_call: TRBJ1-2; d_call: .
cdr3_aa: CASSQTLAGVHNEQFF; cdr3_nt: TGTGCCAGCAGCCAAACCCTAGCGGGAGTCCACAATGAGCAGTTCTTC; clone_size: .; v_call: TRBV4-2; j_call: TRBJ2-1; d_call: TRBD2
cdr3_aa: CASSRRQGIRSNIQYF; cdr3_nt: TGCGCCAGCAGCCGCCGACAGGGGATAAGATCAAACATTCAGTACTTC; clone_size: .; v_call: TRBV4-1; j_call: TRBJ2-4; d_call: TRBD1
cdr3_aa: CATSRDRAGVSYEQYF; cdr3_nt: TGTGCCACCAGCAGAGATAGAGCGGGAGTTTCCTACGAGCAGTACTTC; clone_size: .; v_call: TRBV15; j_call: TRBJ2-7; d_call: TRBD2
cdr3_aa: CASSTWGQGNSGNTIYF; cdr3_nt: TGTGCCAGCAGCACATGGGGACAGGGAAACTCTGGAAACACCATATATTTT; clone_size: .; v_call: TRBV7-9; j_call: TRBJ1-3; d_call: TRBD1
cdr3_aa: CASSRTSQLTTTNTEAFF; cdr3_nt: TGTGCCAGCTCCCGAACCTCACAGCTAACCACGACGAACACTGAAGCTTTCTTT; clone_size: .; v_call: TRBV18; j_call: TRBJ1-1; d_call: .
cdr3_aa: CASSSTGGEGEKLFF; cdr3_nt: TGTGCCAGCAGTTCGACAGGGGGCGAAGGGGAAAAACTGTTTTTT; clone_size: .; v_call: TRBV7-9; j_call: TRBJ1-4; d_call: TRBD1
cdr3_aa: CAWSLGGSAPNEKLFF; cdr3_nt: TGTGCCTGGAGTTTGGGGGGTTCGGCGCCGAATGAAAAACTGTTTTTT; clone_size: .; v_call: TRBV30; j_call: TRBJ1-4; d_call: .
cdr3_aa: CATSDSYRNEQFF; cdr3_nt: TGTGCCACCAGTGATTCTTACAGAAATGAGCAGTTCTTC; clone_size: .; v_call: TRBV24-1; j_call: TRBJ2-1; d_call: .
cdr3_aa: CASSSWSSGTGELFF; cdr3_nt: TGTGCCAGCAGTTCGTGGAGCTCGGGCACCGGGGAGCTGTTTTTT; clone_size: .; v_call: TRBV7-9; j_call: TRBJ2-2; d_call: .
cdr3_aa: CASSLDRTFTDTQYF; cdr3_nt: TGTGCCAGCAGTTTAGACAGGACTTTCACAGATACGCAGTATTTT; clone_size: .; v_call: TRBV27; j_call: TRBJ2-3; d_call: .
cdr3_aa: CATSERQGGGSDTQYF; cdr3_nt: TGTGCCACCAGTGAACGACAGGGAGGTGGGTCAGATACGCAGTATTTT; clone_size: .; v_call: TRBV24-1; j_call: TRBJ2-3; d_call: .
cdr3_aa: CASSFTGKSYEQYF; cdr3_nt: TGTGCCAGCAGTTTTACGGGGAAGTCCTACGAGCAGTACTTC; clone_size: once; v_call: TRBV27; j_call: TRBJ2-7; d_call: .
cdr3_aa: CASSLGGGTEAFF; cdr3_nt: TGTGCCAGCAGCTTAGGAGGTGGGACTGAAGCTTTCTTT; clone_size: .; v_call: TRBV7-6; j_call: TRBJ1-1; d_call: .